The clone carrying this TCR beta chain appeared many times. Trimming cost V 2 bases and J 6 bases, with 14 bases left between them. The CDR3 consists of 14 residues. Germline-derived CDR1 and CDR2 are DFQATT and SNEGSKA (reference sequence). Amplification yielded TCR beta CDR3 regions, with RNA transcripts as the source. HTBI primers drove first-round RT-PCR of the TCR CDR3. Each CDR3 protein gets one entry after TCRdb re-called the multiplex PCR reads with MiXCR. The sample gives about 560,000 distinct CDR3 sequences, approximately 16% of which show up once; about 20% is in the top ten. The source of the sample is a study of T cells in Graves' hyperthyroidism and ophthalmopathy.

The receptor was derived from a woman younger than 30 with Graves' hyperthyroidism. The sequencing sample was made of blood. The chain combines TRBV20-1 with TRBJ2-1; no reliable D call. The CDR3 protein is CSARMVEVGNEQFF. CDR3 DNA sequence: TGCAGTGCTAGAATGGTAGAGGTAGGCAATGAGCAGTTCTTC.